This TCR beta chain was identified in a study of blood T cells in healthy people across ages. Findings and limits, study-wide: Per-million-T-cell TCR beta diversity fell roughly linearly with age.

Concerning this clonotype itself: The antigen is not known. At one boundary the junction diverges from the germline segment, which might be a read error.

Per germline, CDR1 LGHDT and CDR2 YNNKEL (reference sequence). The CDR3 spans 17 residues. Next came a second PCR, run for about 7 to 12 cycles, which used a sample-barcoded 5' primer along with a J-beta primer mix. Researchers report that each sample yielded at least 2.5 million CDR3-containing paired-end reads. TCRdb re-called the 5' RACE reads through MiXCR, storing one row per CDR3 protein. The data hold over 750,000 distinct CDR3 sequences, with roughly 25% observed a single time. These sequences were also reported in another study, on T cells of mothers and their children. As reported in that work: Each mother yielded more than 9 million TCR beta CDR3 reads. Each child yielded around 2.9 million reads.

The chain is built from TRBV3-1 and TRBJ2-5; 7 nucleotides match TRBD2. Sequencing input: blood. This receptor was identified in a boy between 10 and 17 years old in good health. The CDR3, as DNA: TGTGCCAGCAGCCAAGAACGGGCGGGAGCATCCTACAATGAGCAGCTCTTC. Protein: CASSQERAGASYNEQLF.